This TCR beta chain was recorded in a study of shared clonotypes between healthy human individuals. The CDR3 sequence is 15 residues long. V was pared by 6 bases and J by 5 bases, with 9 bases of the junction left unmatched. Germline CDR1 is KGHSH and CDR2 is LQKENI. Produced via immunoSEQ multiplex PCR; TCRdb's table is partial and in-frame only. The sample holds some 1.4 million clones; around 97% are singletons and the top ten take roughly 1.2%. The TCR sequence derives from a man under 40 in good health. The chain has TRBV18 and TRBJ1-5; 8 bases match TRBD1. Sequences were obtained from naive CD4+ T cells sorted from blood. This sample's subset: CD45RA+ positively selected. This CDR3 reads CASSQAGGQYQPQHF. CDR3 nucleotides: TGTGCCAGCTCTCAAGCAGGGGGCCAATATCAGCCCCAGCATTTT.